The T cell receptor (beta chain) described here comes from a study of blood T cells in healthy people across ages. A J-beta primer mix and a sample-barcoded 5' primer were used in a second PCR of about 7 to 12 cycles. TCRdb analysed the 5' RACE reads with MiXCR anew, one entry per CDR3 protein. The sample yields about 640,000 distinct CDR3 sequences, around 54% seen once. Per germline, CDR1 MNHEY and CDR2 SVGAGI. The CDR3 consists of 15 residues. J lost 2 bases, V lost 7 bases, and 10 bases had no gene match. Sequencing input: blood. The source is a man in his 60s in good health. The chain carries TRBV6-5 and TRBJ2-5; 7 bases fit TRBD1. The CDR3 protein is CASTLLGQTQETQYF. The CDR3, as DNA: TGTGCCAGCACTCTACTGGGACAGACTCAAGAGACCCAGTACTTC.